A selection of T cell receptor beta chains follows, all from one sample in a study of blood T cell repertoires in COVID-19. The repertoire was sequenced with immunoSEQ multiplex PCR; TCRdb's copy has only in-frame clones and lacks some. The sample holds just over 250,000 clones, around 87% seen once. The specimen was peripheral blood. These TCRs come from a woman aged 45-60 years with acute or convalescent COVID-19. Both conserved end residues are part of each CDR3. The order of the fields is J gene, V gene, CDR3 protein.

J: TRBJ1-2
V: TRBV27
CDR3: CASSVSGTGAYGYTF

J: TRBJ2-7
V: TRBV29-1
CDR3: CSVRQGSSYEQYF

J: TRBJ2-7
V: TRBV24-1
CDR3: CATSEPGTGKNEQYF

J: TRBJ1-4
V: TRBV5-6
CDR3: CASSLDRVEEKLFF

J: TRBJ1-1
V: TRBV10-3
CDR3: CAISEGVWAAGRTEAFF

J: TRBJ2-7
V: TRBV27
CDR3: CASSSLAGGAHEQYF

J: TRBJ1-3
V: TRBV19
CDR3: CASSFQQAGNTIYF

J: TRBJ1-1
V: TRBV19
CDR3: CASFAGPEASGRTEAFF

J: TRBJ1-5
V: TRBV27
CDR3: CASSFGDPSGTGGVTNQPQHF

J: TRBJ2-7
V: TRBV28
CDR3: CASSEPGQGLAYEQYF

J: TRBJ2-2
V: TRBV19
CDR3: CASLPGLAANTGELFF

J: TRBJ2-3
V: TRBV3-1/TRBV3-2
CDR3: CASSQVHSTDTQYF

J: TRBJ1-1
V: TRBV7-2
CDR3: CASSFGDKMNTEAFF

J: TRBJ2-1
V: TRBV5-4
CDR3: CASSPGLAVRVNEQFF

J: TRBJ1-3
V: TRBV3-1/TRBV3-2
CDR3: CASSRDSSGNTIYF

J: TRBJ1-4
V: TRBV5-4
CDR3: CASSFAGARGNEKLFF

J: TRBJ2-7
V: TRBV18
CDR3: CASSESSGAGYEQYF

J: TRBJ1-5
V: TRBV24-1
CDR3: CATSVAPNQPQHF

J: TRBJ2-1
V: TRBV29-1
CDR3: CSVEGASGRNEQFF

J: TRBJ1-6
V: TRBV7-8
CDR3: CASTTEYNSPLHF

J: TRBJ1-5
V: TRBV24-1
CDR3: CATSGTQGAHPNQPQHF

J: TRBJ1-1
V: TRBV27
CDR3: CASSRGRAEAFF

J: TRBJ2-1
V: TRBV2
CDR3: CASSEALAGHNEQFF

J: TRBJ2-3
V: TRBV9
CDR3: CASSVDPRLAGGPDTQYF

J: TRBJ2-5
V: TRBV11-2
CDR3: CASSLSFLVAETQYF

J: TRBJ1-2
V: TRBV9
CDR3: CASSVTGGIGYTF

J: TRBJ2-7
V: TRBV5-6
CDR3: CASSLAATGSSYEQYF